The TCR beta chain under discussion was sequenced for a study of T-cell memory formation after mild COVID-19. Study as a whole: There were largely donor-specific TCR clusters.

Notes on the study in general: Shrinking CD4+ clones were chiefly CM and EM; CD8+ ones were chiefly EMRA.

Trimming cost V 2 bases and J 1 base, with 12 bases left between them. The germline V gene has CDR1 MNHEY and CDR2 SVGEGT. The CDR3 loop spans 15 amino acids. This clonotype was detected only a few times. Its antigen is not identified. Constant-segment primers were used for 5'RACE, and the resulting TCR alpha and TCR beta cDNA libraries carried sample barcodes and UMIs. MiXCR was run by TCRdb on the 5' RACE reads, yielding one entry per CDR3 protein. The table lists under 300,000 distinct CDR3 sequences, around 10% of them singletons, with 22% in the top ten. The chain employs TRBV6-2 or TRBV6-3 and TRBJ2-7, with D hard to call. The receptor was derived from a man younger than 35 who had mild COVID-19 (a few samples of this study predate the infection). Cell type and time point are not known. The sequenced material came from PBMCs or a T cell subset sorted from them (not recorded which). The CDR3 sequence: CASSYRSLDSYEQYF. CDR3 DNA: TGTGCCAGCAGTTACCGTTCTCTGGATTCCTACGAGCAGTACTTC.